This T cell receptor beta chain stems from a study of a mutant IDH1 vaccine in newly diagnosed glioma. Study as a whole: Of the patients given treatment, 62.5% were male and about 38% were female, and a mean age of about 44 years was recorded. Previous care, which was radiotherapy, temozolomide, or both, most often involved both.

Here immunoSEQ multiplex PCR was the method, and the copy in TCRdb shows in-frame clones only, minus some. Of 85,000 to 100,000 clones listed, approximately 83% are singletons. Trimming removed 5 bases from V and 8 bases from J, with 13 bases in between. This CDR3 region has 12 residues. CDR1 is SGHTS, CDR2 YDEGEE, per germline. Time point of the sample: baseline, week 1 (first vaccination visit). Documented treatment: pre-vaccination baseline after standard-of-care therapy. Those who donated had recent WHO grade 3 or 4 IDH1-mutant, ATRX-lost astrocytomas. The receptor comes from a woman aged 50 to 60 with glioma. J is TRBJ1-1 and V is TRBV5-8, with D unclear. Here the sequenced sample was PBMCs, taken from a glioma patient treated with radiotherapy, temozolomide or both. DNA of the CDR3: TGTGCCAGCAGATTGACCCCGGGGGAAGCTTTCTTT. Protein: CASRLTPGEAFF.